This TCR beta chain was identified during a study of T cell clonality in common variable immunodeficiency. Study outcomes and limitations: Fewer TCRbeta clones were shared among CVID subjects than controls.

Germline trimming cut 5 bases from V and 3 bases from J; bases unmatched to any gene: 2. This CDR3 spans 15 amino acids. The germline V gene encodes CDR1 MRHNA and CDR2 SNTAGT. Sequencing input was equivalent genomic DNA from CVID and controls. The data were produced by immunoSEQ multiplex PCR, yet TCRdb's version contains in-frame clones alone and is incomplete. The data show around 57,000 clones, with none appearing a single time. This clone was picked up many times. The antigen remains undetermined. The DNA ends 3 residues before the CDR3 does, and the rest of the CDR3 is filled in from the germline J gene.

The sequence derives from a person aged 18-69 years in good health. Input material: peripheral blood mononuclear cells. The chain uses TRBV6-4 and TRBJ2-2, with 11 bases that match TRBD2. The CDR3 protein is CASSPGLADTGELFF. The CDR3 DNA, read in part, is TGTGCCAGCAGTCCGGGACTAGCGGACACCGGGGAG.